The T cell receptor (beta chain) described here comes from a study of T-cell memory formation after mild COVID-19. This clonotype was counted ten times or more. As yet, its antigen is unknown. The study's findings and limits: Cross-reactive memory appears to have joined, as suggested by some responding clones showing up in pre-infection memory. Clonal second-wave expansions that peaked on day 37 had unconfirmed SARS-CoV-2 specificity. Of the contracting clones, CD4+ ones lay mainly in CM and EM, and CD8+ ones in EMRA.

5'RACE primed at constant segments yielded TCR alpha and TCR beta cDNA libraries bearing sample barcodes and UMIs. TCRdb re-called the 5' RACE reads with MiXCR, one entry per CDR3 protein. The table shows about 44,000 distinct CDR3 sequences, with roughly 7.2% occurring only once. Sequenced: PBMCs or a T cell subset sorted from them (not recorded which). The clonotype was recovered from an adult who had mild COVID-19 (a few samples of this study predate the infection). Cell type and time point are not known.

The CDR3: CASSLGQGVSYEQYF. CDR3 coding DNA: TGCGCCAGCAGCCTGGGACAGGGGGTCTCCTACGAGCAGTACTTC. The rearrangement links TRBV5-1 to TRBJ2-7; 11 nucleotides align to TRBD1. V shed 4 bases, J shed 0 bases, and the junction held 3 bases outside the gene matches. Germline lookup yields CDR1 SGHRS and CDR2 YFSETQ. This CDR3 spans 15 amino acids.